These 30 T cell receptor beta chains were all obtained from the same sample, sequenced in a study of cytomegalovirus exposure and HLA in healthy donors. Researchers ran the PCR with 60 Vbeta and 13 Jbeta primers. The data were produced by immunoSEQ multiplex PCR, yet TCRdb's version contains in-frame clones alone and is incomplete. This table has 65,000 or so clones, 70% to 85% appearing once. The sample consisted of PBMCs. These receptors came from a girl aged 10 to 17 in good health and CMV-seropositive.

The V gene is TRBV6-5, the J gene TRBJ1-1; D unclear. The ends were cut back, 2 bases at V and 6 bases at J, with 16 bases in the middle. Germline V gene sequence: CDR1 MNHEY, CDR2 SVGAGI. This CDR3 has 15 amino acids. The DNA of the CDR3 is TGTGCCAGCAGTTACGTCGGCATTCGGGAGGCTGAAGCTTTCTTT. Encoded protein: CASSYVGIREAEAFF.

The chain has TRBV30 and TRBJ1-5, with D possibly TRBD1 on 6 matching bases. Germline-derived CDR1 and CDR2 are GTSNPN and SVGIG (reference sequence). With 0 bases removed from V and 1 base from J, the gap between germline ends came to 16 bases. The CDR3 totals 17 residues. The CDR3 is CAWSVGRTVRSNQPQHF. DNA for the CDR3: TGTGCCTGGAGTGTCGGAAGGACAGTTAGGAGCAATCAGCCCCAGCATTTT.

This chain connects TRBV6-4 to TRBJ2-7; a weak D match, TRBD1 (7 bases). CDR1 and CDR2 from the germline V gene are MRHNA and SNTAGT. This CDR3 is built from 13 residues. The ends were cut back, 4 bases at V and 6 bases at J, with 13 bases in the middle. CDR3 residues: CASSGNRGGEQYF. CDR3 DNA sequence: TGTGCCAGCAGTGGAAACAGGGGAGGCGAGCAGTACTTC.

CDR3 DNA sequence: TGTGCCAGCAGCTTGGACAGGACCGGAACTGAAGCTTTCTTT. Translated, it gives CASSLDRTGTEAFF. This rearrangement joins TRBV5-8 to TRBJ1-1; D may be TRBD1 (5 bases). V shed 0 bases and J shed 5 bases, with 11 bases lying between them. This CDR3 has 14 amino acids. The germline V gene has CDR1 SGHTS and CDR2 YDEGEE. The complete variable domain, with remaining parts taken from reference TRBV5-8 and TRBJ1-1, reads EAGVTQSPTHLIKTRGQQATLRCSPISGHTSVYWYQQALGLGLQFLLWYDEGEERNRGNFPPRFSGRQFPNYSSELNVNALELEDSALYLCASSLDRTGTEAFFGQGTRLTVV.

This clone was picked up one time. V usage is TRBV10-1 and J usage is TRBJ2-3, with TRBD2 identical over 8 bases. With V trimmed by 6 bases and J by 1 base, 9 bases remained unmatched. CDR1 is WNHNN and CDR2 is SYGVQD in the germline V gene (reference sequence). The CDR3 has 16 amino acids. As DNA, the CDR3 is TGCGCCAGCAGCTGGGGAGCGGGGGTCCGCACAGATACGCAGTATTTT. Its protein product is CASSWGAGVRTDTQYF.

This clone has only one observation. The rearrangement joins TRBV9 to TRBJ1-1, with D tentatively TRBD1 (5 bases). V was shortened by 4 bases and J by 0 bases, with 10 bases between the two germline ends. The germline gives CDR1 SGDLS, CDR2 YYNGEE. The CDR3 sequence is 14 residues long. The DNA for the CDR3 is TGTGCCAGCAGCCCGGACACCTTGAACACTGAAGCTTTCTTT. Its protein product is CASSPDTLNTEAFF.

The chain is built from TRBV11-2 and TRBJ2-7, with 10 bases lining up with TRBD1. The junction had 10 bases not matched to a gene; V was cut back by 3 bases and J by 5 bases. Germline-derived CDR1 and CDR2 are SGHAT and FQNNGV. The CDR3 spans 16 residues. The chain's CDR3 is CASSFLSGQGTHEQYF. Written as DNA, the CDR3 is TGTGCCAGCAGCTTCTTATCGGGACAGGGGACCCACGAGCAGTACTTC.

The chain joins TRBV6-5 to TRBJ1-1; D possibly corresponds to TRBD1 (6 bases). Deletions cut 6 bases from V and 3 bases from J, with 14 bases between. CDR1 MNHEY and CDR2 SVGAGI come from the germline V gene. The CDR3 runs to 14 residues. The CDR3 reads CASSSGHLYTEAFF. As DNA, the CDR3 is TGTGCCAGCAGCTCGGGACACTTATACACTGAAGCTTTCTTT.

This chain joins TRBV30 and TRBJ2-1; TRBD2 agrees at 7 bases. This CDR3 comprises 15 residues. Trimming removed 5 bases from V and 5 bases from J; junction bases left unmatched: 12. Germline V gives CDR1 GTSNPN, CDR2 SVGIG (reference sequence). The CDR3, as DNA: TGTGCCTGGGGGGGGGTGAGGGGCCGCAACAATGAGCAGTTCTTC. Translated, it gives CAWGGVRGRNNEQFF.

The chain has TRBV4-3 and TRBJ2-2; 8 bases agree with TRBD2. The CDR3 totals 16 residues. Trimming at V came to 4 bases and at J to 6 bases, leaving 10 bases not matched to a gene. Germline V gives CDR1 LGHNA, CDR2 YSLEER. The CDR3 DNA is TGCGCCAGCAGCCGATCCAGACTAGCGTTCGCCGGGGAGCTGTTTTTT. It encodes CASSRSRLAFAGELFF.

The CDR3 DNA is TGTGCCAGCAGCTTTTACAGGGGGGTAAAGGAAAAACTGTTTTTT. Protein: CASSFYRGVKEKLFF. The genes are TRBV7-9 and TRBJ1-4; 8 bases line up with TRBD1. Germline V gene sequence: CDR1 SEHNR, CDR2 FQNEAQ (reference sequence). J gave up 8 bases and V 3 bases, and 8 bases lay outside the gene matches. The CDR3 has 15 residues.

This sequence joins TRBV11-2 and TRBJ2-7, with 9 bases matching TRBD2. V dropped 1 base and J dropped 1; count of bases not matched to a gene: 2. Germline CDR1 SGHAT, CDR2 FQNNGV. This CDR3 has 15 amino acids. For the CDR3, the DNA is TGTGCCAGCAGCTTAGTTAGCGGGGGTTCCTACGAGCAGTACTTC. Residues: CASSLVSGGSYEQYF.

The chain is built from TRBV5-1 and TRBJ2-1; TRBD1 agrees at 9 bases. CDR1 is SGHRS, CDR2 YFSETQ, per germline. CDR3 length equals 16 residues. The ends lost 2 bases at V and 3 bases at J; junction bases unmatched: 6. The CDR3 DNA sequence: TGCGCCAGCAGCTTTCAGGGACAGGGTGGCTACAATGAGCAGTTCTTC. As protein: CASSFQGQGGYNEQFF. The full variable domain, with the rest looked up from reference TRBV5-1 and TRBJ2-1, is KAGVTQTPRYLIKTRGQQVTLSCSPISGHRSVSWYQQTPGQGLQFLFEYFSETQRNKGNFPGRFSGRQFSNSRSEMNVSTLELGDSALYLCASSFQGQGGYNEQFFGPGTRLTVL.

The chain combines TRBV30 with TRBJ2-1, with 8 nucleotides matching TRBD1. V lost 0 bases and J lost 7; bases outside the gene matches: 2. From germline, CDR1 is GTSNPN and CDR2 SVGIG (reference sequence). This CDR3 comprises 13 residues. CDR3 nucleotide sequence: TGTGCCTGGAGTGTTGACAGGGGAAATGAGCAGTTCTTC. This encodes CAWSVDRGNEQFF.

The chain recombines TRBV5-4 with TRBJ2-2; TRBD1 is a possible D gene (6 bases). In germline, CDR1 is SGHNT, CDR2 YYREEE (reference sequence). The CDR3 has 15 amino acids. V lost 3 bases and J 9 bases, leaving 18 bases between the germline ends. CDR3 protein: CASSSPKTGLRELFF. In DNA form, the CDR3 reads TGTGCCAGCAGCTCCCCTAAGACAGGATTAAGGGAGCTGTTTTTT. Full variable domain (remainder filled in from reference TRBV5-4 and TRBJ2-2): ETGVTQSPTHLIKTRGQQVTLRCSSQSGHNTVSWYQQALGQGPQFIFQYYREEENGRGNFPPRFSGLQFPNYSSELNVNALELDDSALYLCASSSPKTGLRELFFGEGSRLTVL.

The V call is TRBV6-5, the J call TRBJ2-1; tentative D call: TRBD2 (5 bases). Trimming stripped 10 bases from V and 6 bases from J, with 22 bases between. The CDR3 extends over 15 amino acids. Germline values: CDR1 MNHEY, CDR2 SVGAGI. As DNA, the CDR3 is TGTGCCACCCAGGACTCAGCGAGGCTCGGCAATGAGCAGTTCTTC. This codes for CATQDSARLGNEQFF.

The chain employs TRBV6-5 and TRBJ2-2; possible D gene TRBD2, 6 bases. CDR1 MNHEY and CDR2 SVGAGI come from the germline V gene. The CDR3 contains 15 residues. V lost 5 bases, J lost 3 bases, and 13 bases lay in between. The CDR3 DNA reads TGTGCCAGCAGTCCGGGGGACGGCGACACCGGGGAGCTGTTTTTT. This codes for CASSPGDGDTGELFF.

Only a few counts were recorded for this clone. The chain carries TRBV7-9 and TRBJ1-1; TRBD1 might be the D (6 bases). V was shortened by 5 bases and J by 5 bases, with 12 bases between the two germline ends. Germline CDR1 and CDR2: SEHNR and FQNEAQ (reference sequence). The CDR3 has 13 residues. CDR3 amino acids: CASSHGTMTEAFF. For the CDR3, the DNA is TGTGCCAGCAGCCACGGGACAATGACTGAAGCTTTCTTT. The variable domain in full, with the rest retrieved from reference TRBV7-9 and TRBJ1-1, is DTGVSQNPRHKITKRGQNVTFRCDPISEHNRLYWYRQTLGQGPEFLTYFQNEAQLEKSRLLSDRFSAERPKGSFSTLEIQRTEQGDSAMYLCASSHGTMTEAFFGQGTRLTVV.

The rearrangement joins TRBV5-1 to TRBJ2-1; D is possibly TRBD2 (5 bases). Deletions cut 3 bases from V and 9 bases from J, with 19 bases between. The CDR3 has 15 amino acids. CDR1 is SGHRS, CDR2 YFSETQ, per germline. CDR3 protein: CASSSPGPTEGEQFF. CDR3 DNA sequence: TGCGCCAGCAGCTCGCCGGGCCCCACAGAGGGTGAGCAGTTCTTC.

This chain connects TRBV7-2 to TRBJ2-5, with D possibly TRBD2 on 6 matching bases. Germline values: CDR1 SGHTA, CDR2 FQGNSA. The CDR3 has 16 amino acids. The V gene lost 4 bases and the J gene lost 2 bases, with 17 bases spanning the gap. CDR3 DNA: TGTGCCAGCAGCTCTGGGTTGGAGGGAAAGCAAGAGACCCAGTACTTC. It specifies CASSSGLEGKQETQYF.

The J gene is TRBJ2-7, the V gene TRBV5-1, with a tentative D call TRBD1 (5 bases). V lost 1 base to trimming and J lost 3 bases, with 23 bases between them. CDR3 length: 18 residues. Per the germline V gene, CDR1 is SGHRS and CDR2 is YFSETQ. The CDR3 sequence is CASSLRSTVRTRNYEQYF. DNA for the CDR3: TGCGCCAGCAGCTTGAGGTCGACAGTCCGTACAAGAAACTACGAGCAGTACTTC.

The chain links TRBV5-4 to TRBJ2-6; 7 bases map to TRBD1. Germline lookup yields CDR1 SGHNT and CDR2 YYREEE (reference sequence). J gave up 2 bases and V 4 bases, and 12 bases lay outside the gene matches. CDR3 size: 18 residues. Written as DNA, the CDR3 is TGTGCCAGCAGCACCTACCGGGACAGCCCCCCTGGGGCCAACGTCCTGACTTTC. Translated, it gives CASSTYRDSPPGANVLTF.

In its sample, this clone was seen a few times. This chain joins TRBV18 and TRBJ1-1; D perhaps matches TRBD1 (5 bases). This CDR3 comprises 15 residues. Trimming removed 0 bases at V and 0 bases at J, with 8 bases between. CDR1 is KGHSH and CDR2 is LQKENI in the germline V gene. The CDR3 here is CASSPPQGMNTEAFF. In nucleotides, the CDR3 is TGTGCCAGCTCACCACCGCAGGGCATGAACACTGAAGCTTTCTTT.

This sequence joins TRBV14 and TRBJ2-3, with 8 bases aligning to TRBD2. This CDR3 contains 16 residues. CDR1 and CDR2 from the germline V gene are SGHDN and FVKESK. The V segment lost 4 bases and the J segment 1 base; nucleotides outside the gene matches: 7. The CDR3 spells CASSRGWREGTDTQYF. The CDR3 nucleotides are TGTGCCAGCAGCCGGGGATGGCGGGAGGGCACAGATACGCAGTATTTT.

The rearrangement uses TRBV18 and TRBJ2-5; 9 nucleotides agree with TRBD2. Losses at the gene ends were 3 bases for V and 6 bases for J; bases not matched to a gene: 11. Germline values: CDR1 KGHSH, CDR2 LQKENI. The CDR3 has 16 amino acids. For the CDR3, the DNA is TGTGCCAGCTCACCCACCGGGACTAGCCACGAAAAGACCCAGTACTTC. This sequence encodes CASSPTGTSHEKTQYF. The full variable domain, its missing parts supplied by reference TRBV18 and TRBJ2-5, is NAGVMQNPRHLVRRRGQEARLRCSPMKGHSHVYWYRQLPEEGLKFMVYLQKENIIDESGMPKERFSAEFPKEGPSILRIQQVVRGDSAAYFCASSPTGTSHEKTQYFGPGTRLLVL.

J is TRBJ1-1 and V is TRBV6-1; D is unclear. This CDR3 has 12 amino acids. The V end lost 1 base, the J end lost 8 bases, and 8 bases lay between the germline ends. Germline assignment: CDR1 MNHNS and CDR2 SASEGT. The CDR3 loop reads CASSEGLTEAFF. In nucleotides, the CDR3 is TGTGCCAGCAGTGAAGGACTGACCGAAGCTTTCTTT.

The rearrangement links TRBV29-1 to TRBJ2-7; 7 bases line up with TRBD1. Trimming cost V 6 bases and J 3 bases; bases outside gene matches: 14. Germline lookup yields CDR1 SQVTM and CDR2 ANQGSEA. This CDR3 spans 15 amino acids. CDR3 coding DNA: TGCAGCGTCTACACGACCGGGACAGCCTTCTACGAGCAGTACTTC. This gives the protein CSVYTTGTAFYEQYF.

Only a few counts were recorded for this clone. The genes are TRBV6-5 and TRBJ1-1, with 7 bases lining up with TRBD1. CDR3 length: 12 residues. Germline-derived CDR1 and CDR2 are MNHEY and SVGAGI. The J segment lost 10 bases and the V segment lost 8 bases, leaving 10 bases of the junction unmatched. This chain's CDR3 is CASFFGWDRAFF. CDR3 coding DNA: TGTGCCAGCTTCTTTGGATGGGACAGAGCTTTCTTT.

This clone has more than one count but fewer than ten. This rearrangement joins TRBV5-6 to TRBJ2-7; 7 nucleotides line up with TRBD1. This CDR3 is built from 14 residues. Germline V CDR1 and CDR2: SGHDT, YYEEEE. The V and J ends lost 8 bases and 0 bases, in that order; junction bases with no gene match: 8. CDR3 in DNA: TGTGCCAGTATTCTTGACAGGGACTCCTACGAGCAGTACTTC. It yields the protein CASILDRDSYEQYF.

The chain carries TRBV6-6 and TRBJ1-6, with D uncertain. The V gene lost 0 bases and the J gene lost 8 bases, with 14 bases spanning the gap. Germline CDR1 MNHNY, CDR2 SVGAGI (reference sequence). The CDR3 runs to 16 residues. The CDR3 loop is CASSYSAVTVDSPLHF. Written as DNA, the CDR3 is TGTGCCAGCAGTTACTCGGCGGTAACCGTTGATTCACCCCTCCACTTT.